This T cell receptor (beta chain) was sequenced during a study of OX40 agonist ivuxolimab in advanced cancers. CDR3 length: 15 residues. Trimming at V came to 5 bases and at J to 1 base, leaving 7 bases not matched to a gene. Germline CDR1 is SGHNT and CDR2 is YENEEA. Method: immunoSEQ multiplex PCR; TCRdb's copy keeps in-frame clones and lacks some. The sample has 20,000 to 30,000 clones; 75% to 90% are singletons. The sequence derives from an adult with an advanced solid tumor such as melanoma, head and neck, liver or kidney cancer. The rearrangement uses TRBV11-3 and TRBJ1-1; 7 nucleotides agree with TRBD1. The sequencing used CD4+ or CD8+ T cells sorted from blood, collected in a trial of the OX40 agonist ivuxolimab. The CDR3 loop is CASSQGDAKNTEAFF. In nucleotides, the CDR3 is TGTGCCAGCAGCCAGGGGGACGCAAAGAACACTGAAGCTTTCTTT.